The 19 T cell receptor beta chains presented below share a single source sample, sequenced in a study of human T cells and chemical hapten exposure. A single record per CDR3 protein comes from TCRdb applying MiXCR to the RACE reads. This table has a few hundred thousand distinct CDR3 sequences, approximately 7.5% appearing once. Noted time point: pre-sensitization, week 0. The treatment was: therapeutic diphenylcyclopropenone sensitization with weekly scalp DPC. The starting material was whole blood, obtained in connection with sensitization to the hapten diphenylcyclopropenone (DPC). These TCRs come from a young man with alopecia areata. Some clones in this sample may be carry-over from other donors' samples.

This clonotype occurred many times. The rearrangement links TRBV5-1 to TRBJ1-4, with 7 bases matching TRBD1. V was pared by 1 base and J by 6 bases, with 9 bases of the junction left unmatched. The CDR3 is 16 residues long. Germline CDR1 is SGHRS and CDR2 is YFSETQ. As DNA, the CDR3 is TGCGCCAGCAGCTTGACGAGGGGGCGCGAAGATGAAAAACTGTTTTTT. It specifies CASSLTRGREDEKLFF. Variable domain in full (rest from reference TRBV5-1 and TRBJ1-4): KAGVTQTPRYLIKTRGQQVTLSCSPISGHRSVSWYQQTPGQGLQFLFEYFSETQRNKGNFPGRFSGRQFSNSRSEMNVSTLELGDSALYLCASSLTRGREDEKLFFGSGTQLSVL.

This clonotype was counted at least ten times. The chain couples TRBV4-1 to TRBJ2-7; tentatively, D is TRBD1 (6 bases). CDR3 length: 12 amino acids. In germline, CDR1 is MGHRA, CDR2 YSYEKL. V lost 0 bases to trimming and J lost 10 bases, with 10 bases between them. CDR3 sequence: CASSQDGGSQYF. In DNA, the CDR3 is TGCGCCAGCAGCCAAGATGGGGGCAGCCAGTACTTC.

This chain links TRBV7-8 with TRBJ1-2, with D possibly TRBD1 on 6 matching bases. Trimming pared 3 bases from V and 4 bases from J, leaving 18 bases between. The CDR3 spans 16 residues. Germline CDR1 reads SGHVS; CDR2 reads FQNEAQ. Here the CDR3 reads CASSLRTAELIYGYTF. Written as DNA, the CDR3 is TGTGCCAGCAGCTTGCGGACAGCCGAATTAATCTATGGCTACACCTTC.

The chain joins TRBV20-1 to TRBJ2-2; no reliable D call. V dropped 2 bases and J dropped 5 bases, with 3 bases sitting between them. The CDR3 consists of 11 residues. From germline, CDR1 is DFQATT and CDR2 SNEGSKA (reference sequence). The DNA for the CDR3 is TGCAGTGCTAGACAGACCGGGGAGCTGTTTTTT. It is translated as CSARQTGELFF.

Regarding this clonotype: A much more abundant neighbour one base away suggests this may be a read error. J is TRBJ2-2 and V is TRBV7-9; no reliable D call. Per the germline V gene, CDR1 is SEHNR and CDR2 is FQNEAQ (reference sequence). CDR3 length: 16 residues. As DNA, the CDR3 is TGTGCCAGCAGCTTAGGCCCTGGTTTAGGCACCAGGGAGCTGTTTTTT. Its translation: CASSLGPGLGTRELFF.

The chain employs TRBV5-1 and TRBJ1-2; TRBD1 matches at 8 bases. Germline CDR1 is SGHRS and CDR2 is YFSETQ. The junction had 8 bases not matched to a gene; V was cut back by 4 bases and J by 6 bases. This CDR3 comprises 14 residues. Here the CDR3 reads CASSQDRAEDGYTF. The CDR3 bases are TGCGCCAGCAGCCAGGACAGGGCGGAAGATGGCTACACCTTC.

This chain links TRBV10-3 with TRBJ2-7; 8 bases map to TRBD2. V was clipped by 10 bases and J by 4 bases; unmatched bases: 3. In germline, CDR1 is ENHRY, CDR2 SYGVKD. This CDR3 is built from 11 residues. CDR3 sequence reads: CATRGGYEQYV. In nucleotides, the CDR3 is TGTGCCACCCGGGGGGGTTACGAGCAGTACGTC.

The sample holds a few counts of this clonotype. The gene calls are TRBV5-4 and TRBJ1-4; TRBD1 aligns across 8 bases. CDR3 size: 15 residues. Trimming at V came to 0 bases and at J to 4 bases, leaving 2 bases not matched to a gene. CDR1 SGHNT and CDR2 YYREEE come from the germline V gene (reference sequence). CDR3 amino acids: CASSLGGQGNEKLFF. The CDR3, as DNA: TGTGCCAGCAGCTTGGGCGGACAGGGTAATGAAAAACTGTTTTTT.

This chain links TRBV5-1 with TRBJ1-2; D gene ambiguous. The CDR3 is 13 residues long. Germline CDR1 and CDR2: SGHRS and YFSETQ. Trimming left V 0 bases short and J 7 bases short, with 10 bases between. CDR3 nucleotide sequence: TGCGCCAGCAGCTTGGGTTTCACGAGTGGCTACACCTTC. Protein product: CASSLGFTSGYTF. The full variable domain, its missing parts supplied by reference TRBV5-1 and TRBJ1-2, is KAGVTQTPRYLIKTRGQQVTLSCSPISGHRSVSWYQQTPGQGLQFLFEYFSETQRNKGNFPGRFSGRQFSNSRSEMNVSTLELGDSALYLCASSLGFTSGYTFGSGTRLTVV.

The chain links TRBV11-3 to TRBJ2-7, with a tentative D call TRBD2 (5 bases). The CDR3 spans 15 residues. Trimming left V 1 base short and J 7 bases short, with 17 bases between. Germline values: CDR1 SGHNT, CDR2 YENEEA. The CDR3 here is CASSLGVGWGAEQYF. CDR3 DNA: TGTGCCAGCAGCTTAGGTGTTGGGTGGGGAGCGGAGCAGTACTTC. The full variable domain, in which reference TRBV11-3 and TRBJ2-7 provide the parts outside the CDR3, is EAGVVQSPRYKIIEKKQPVAFWCNPISGHNTLYWYLQNLGQGPELLIRYENEEAVDDSQLPKDRFSAERLKGVDSTLKIQPAELGDSAVYLCASSLGVGWGAEQYFGPGTRLTVT.

This clonotype was picked up many times. The chain has TRBV4-1 and TRBJ1-2; 7 bases are a match to TRBD1. CDR1 MGHRA and CDR2 YSYEKL come from the germline V gene. The CDR3 totals 14 residues. J was trimmed by 4 bases and V by 4 bases; bases with no gene match: 6. The CDR3 here is CASSPRQGLYGYTF. The DNA for the CDR3 is TGCGCCAGCAGCCCCCGACAGGGACTCTATGGCTACACCTTC.

This clonotype appeared many times. This rearrangement joins TRBV28 to TRBJ1-3; D not resolved. Trimming took 4 bases from V and 1 from J, leaving 11 bases between them. CDR1 and CDR2 from the germline V gene are MDHEN and SYDVKM. CDR3 length: 15 amino acids. CDR3 nucleotide sequence: TGTGCCAGCAGTTCTCCCTTACCGTCTGGAAACACCATATATTTT. It yields the protein CASSSPLPSGNTIYF. The entire variable domain, with the rest obtained from reference TRBV28 and TRBJ1-3, is as follows: DVKVTQSSRYLVKRTGEKVFLECVQDMDHENMFWYRQDPGLGLRLIYFSYDVKMKEKGDIPEGYSVSREKKERFSLILESASTNQTSMYLCASSSPLPSGNTIYFGEGSWLTVV.

The gene calls are TRBV2 and TRBJ1-6; D may be TRBD1 (6 bases). Germline values: CDR1 SNHLY, CDR2 FYNNEI. With 4 bases removed from V and 8 bases from J, the gap between germline ends came to 15 bases. The CDR3 runs 15 residues. The CDR3 DNA sequence: TGTGCCAGCAGTGGGGCAGGGGACGTTTATTCACCCCTCCACTTT. Translated, it gives CASSGAGDVYSPLHF.

This clonotype showed up just a few times. The chain links TRBV2 to TRBJ2-3; the D gene is possibly TRBD2 (5 bases). The CDR3 has 16 amino acids. Trimming took 5 bases from V and 4 from J, leaving 19 bases between them. CDR1 is SNHLY and CDR2 is FYNNEI in the germline V gene. In DNA, the CDR3 is TGTGCCAGCAGTCACGGGTACCAATTGAGGGCAGATACGCAGTATTTT. Encoded protein: CASSHGYQLRADTQYF.

This clonotype was counted many times. The chain uses TRBV29-1 and TRBJ1-2; no firm D call. The CDR3 sequence is 11 residues long. Trimming left V 4 bases short and J 8 bases short, with 11 bases between. Germline assignment: CDR1 SQVTM and CDR2 ANQGSEA. Written as DNA, the CDR3 is TGCAGCGTTGGGGAGGGCCCAGGCTACACCTTC. Its protein product is CSVGEGPGYTF.

This clonotype has a handful of counts. The chain uses TRBV28 and TRBJ2-1; D not resolved. Germline CDR1 is MDHEN and CDR2 is SYDVKM. The CDR3 extends over 14 amino acids. Trimming cost V 3 bases and J 7 bases, with 13 bases left between them. In nucleotides, the CDR3 is TGTGCCAGCAGTTTCCGTGCCCGTCGAAATGAGCAGTTCTTC. This encodes CASSFRARRNEQFF. Based on the CDR3 plus reference TRBV28 and TRBJ2-1, the full variable domain is DVKVTQSSRYLVKRTGEKVFLECVQDMDHENMFWYRQDPGLGLRLIYFSYDVKMKEKGDIPEGYSVSREKKERFSLILESASTNQTSMYLCASSFRARRNEQFFGPGTRLTVL.

V is TRBV29-1 and J is TRBJ1-4, with 8 bases fitting TRBD1. V trimming: 7 bases; J trimming: 4 bases; junction bases outside the gene matches: 2. Germline V gene lookup returns CDR1 SQVTM and CDR2 ANQGSEA. This CDR3 is 12 amino acids long. The CDR3 here is CSADRGNEKLFF. In DNA form, the CDR3 reads TGCAGCGCTGACAGGGGTAATGAAAAACTGTTTTTT.

Ten or more counts support this clonotype. The rearrangement uses TRBV7-2 and TRBJ1-6; D not certain. Germline assignment: CDR1 SGHTA and CDR2 FQGNSA. Trimming left V 5 bases short and J 7 bases short, with 18 bases between. This CDR3 has 16 residues. This CDR3 is CASSPGPPALNSPLHF. CDR3 sequence (DNA): TGTGCCAGCAGCCCAGGACCGCCTGCCCTCAATTCACCCCTCCACTTT.

This clonotype was counted at least ten times. This rearrangement joins TRBV4-2 to TRBJ2-1; 9 positions match TRBD2. The V gene end was trimmed by 0 bases and the J gene end by 8 bases; junction bases not matched to a gene: 5. The CDR3 covers 15 residues. Germline values: CDR1 LGHNA, CDR2 YNFKEQ. CDR3 sequence: CASSQERGGGDEQFF. CDR3 bases: TGTGCCAGCAGCCAAGAGCGGGGGGGAGGAGATGAGCAGTTCTTC.